The 9 T cell receptor beta chains reported below all come from one sample, sequenced in a study of a mutant IDH1 vaccine in newly diagnosed glioma. The assay was immunoSEQ multiplex PCR, and TCRdb's table has in-frame clones only and misses some. The sample has 30,000 to 40,000 clones; about nine tenths are singletons. Time point specified: baseline, week 1 (first vaccination visit). Treatment reported: pre-vaccination baseline after standard-of-care therapy. The specimen comprised PBMCs, sampled from a glioma patient treated with radiotherapy, temozolomide or both. The receptors shown here come from a man between 18 and 35 years old with glioma.

The chain recombines TRBV30 with TRBJ1-4; no reliable D call. Germline lookup yields CDR1 GTSNPN and CDR2 SVGIG (reference sequence). V lost 1 base to trimming and J lost 8 bases, with 5 bases between them. This CDR3 has 11 residues. This CDR3 is CAWSATEKLFF. The CDR3 DNA reads as TGTGCCTGGAGTGCAACCGAAAAACTGTTTTTT.

The chain carries TRBV5-6 and TRBJ2-3; possibly TRBD1 for D (6 bases). Germline values: CDR1 SGHDT, CDR2 YYEEEE. V was shortened by 3 bases and J by 1 base, with 9 bases between the two germline ends. This CDR3 is 14 amino acids long. This CDR3 is CASSSRQGTDTQYF. The CDR3 DNA sequence: TGTGCCAGCAGCTCGAGACAGGGCACAGATACGCAGTATTTT.

This chain uses TRBV6-5 with TRBJ2-2, with D possibly matching TRBD1 (5 bases). Germline CDR1 MNHEY, CDR2 SVGAGI. This CDR3 region has 15 residues. The V gene lost 10 bases and the J gene lost 0 bases, with 15 bases spanning the gap. The CDR3 is CATRVGGANTGELFF. The CDR3 nucleotides are TGTGCCACCAGGGTAGGCGGAGCGAACACCGGGGAGCTGTTTTTT.

In its sample, this clone was seen once. The chain carries TRBV4-1 and TRBJ1-1; no firm D call. The ends were cut back, 5 bases at V and 0 bases at J, with 10 bases in the middle. Germline CDR1 and CDR2: MGHRA and YSYEKL. The CDR3 is 14 amino acids. This chain's CDR3 is CASSFQVMNTEAFF. In nucleotides, the CDR3 is TGCGCCAGCAGCTTTCAGGTCATGAACACTGAAGCTTTCTTT.

This chain joins TRBV30 and TRBJ2-1; D may be TRBD2 (6 bases). V dropped 2 bases and J dropped 0 bases, with 8 bases sitting between them. Per the germline V gene, CDR1 is GTSNPN and CDR2 is SVGIG (reference sequence). This CDR3 region has 14 residues. The CDR3 loop reads CAWSRRDSYNEQFF. Here the CDR3 DNA reads TGTGCCTGGAGTCGGCGGGACTCCTACAATGAGCAGTTCTTC. Full variable domain (rest looked up from reference TRBV30 and TRBJ2-1): SQTIHQWPATLVQPVGSPLSLECTVEGTSNPNLYWYRQAAGRGLQLLFYSVGIGQISSEVPQNLSASRPQDRQFILSSKKLLLSDSGFYLCAWSRRDSYNEQFFGPGTRLTVL.

This sequence joins TRBV19 and TRBJ1-1; tentatively, D is TRBD1 (5 bases). V shed 7 bases and J shed 1 base, with 16 bases lying between them. The CDR3 runs 15 residues. The germline V gene has CDR1 LNHDA and CDR2 SQIVND (reference sequence). The CDR3 protein is CASMGGRRRNTEAFF. The CDR3, as DNA: TGTGCCAGTATGGGGGGACGACGGCGGAACACTGAAGCTTTCTTT.

This clone was picked up one time. The chain carries TRBV19 and TRBJ1-5; D not certain. CDR1 and CDR2 (germline): LNHDA, SQIVND (reference sequence). With 3 bases removed from V and 1 base from J, the gap between germline ends came to 13 bases. The CDR3 consists of 16 residues. CDR3 DNA: TGTGCCAGTAGTATGGAATCCAGGCGGAGCAATCAGCCCCAGCATTTT. As protein: CASSMESRRSNQPQHF. Looking up the rest from reference TRBV19 and TRBJ1-5 gives the full variable domain: DGGITQSPKYLFRKEGQNVTLSCEQNLNHDAMYWYRQDPGQGLRLIYYSQIVNDFQKGDIAEGYSVSREKKESFPLTVTSAQKNPTAFYLCASSMESRRSNQPQHFGDGTRLSIL.

This clone came up once. The junction departs from the called germline gene at one end, perhaps through a read error. The chain joins TRBV2 to TRBJ2-4, with D maybe TRBD2 (6 bases). The CDR3 has 14 residues. The V gene's germline CDR1 is SNHLY and CDR2 FYNNEI. The CDR3 here is CASSEAGRGTIADF. CDR3 DNA: TGTGCCAGCAGTGAAGCCGGGAGAGGTACGATTGCAGACTTC.

V and J are TRBV15 and TRBJ1-2; 7 bases line up with TRBD1. Germline CDR1 is LNHNV and CDR2 is YYDKDF (reference sequence). CDR3 length equals 14 residues. V dropped 5 bases and J dropped 0; count of bases not matched to a gene: 3. The CDR3 reads CATSADRANYGYTF. CDR3 DNA: TGTGCCACCAGCGCCGACAGGGCTAACTATGGCTACACCTTC.